This is a list of T cell receptor beta chains from one sample in a study of blood T cell repertoires in COVID-19. The method was immunoSEQ multiplex PCR; TCRdb's version includes in-frame clones alone and lacks a portion of them. The data hold 26,000 or so clones, with 85% to 90% observed a single time. The source material was peripheral blood. Receptors were obtained from a human donor in a cohort sampled during active COVID-19. Both conserved end residues are part of each CDR3. The D gene is left open where the match is weak.

J,D,V,CDR3,DNA
TRBJ1-2,TRBD1,TRBV3-1/TRBV3-2,CASRLQGDYGYTF,TGTGCCAGCAGACTCCAGGGGGACTATGGCTACACCTTC
TRBJ1-5,TRBD1,TRBV20-1,CSASPLSWTGTQPQHF,TGCAGTGCTAGTCCCCTTTCTTGGACAGGGACTCAGCCCCAGCATTTT
TRBJ2-5,TRBD2,TRBV13,CASSSRTSGGKIAYQETQYF,TGTGCCAGCAGCTCTCGGACTAGCGGGGGGAAAATAGCATACCAAGAGACCCAGTACTTC
TRBJ1-1,NA,TRBV5-1,CASSEGAGTEAFF,TGCGCCAGCTCGGAGGGCGCGGGCACTGAAGCTTTCTTT
TRBJ2-7,NA,TRBV7-2,CASSSRQAQGEQYF,TGTGCCAGCAGCTCCCGACAGGCCCAAGGCGAGCAGTACTTC
TRBJ1-1,TRBD1,TRBV5-1,CASSLRGQRNTEAFF,TGCGCCAGCAGCTTAAGGGGACAGAGGAACACTGAAGCTTTCTTT
TRBJ1-5,NA,TRBV2,CASKGRGNQPQHF,TGTGCCAGCAAGGGCAGGGGCAATCAGCCCCAGCATTTT
TRBJ2-3,TRBD2,TRBV19,CASSISGRAGFTDTQYF,TGTGCCAGCAGTATCAGCGGGAGGGCGGGATTCACAGATACGCAGTATTTT
TRBJ1-2,TRBD1,TRBV6-5,CASSYLGTGNGYTF,TGTGCCAGCAGTTACCTCGGGACAGGGAACGGCTACACCTTC
TRBJ2-7,NA,TRBV6-1,CASSEAMGLYEQYF,TGTGCCAGCAGTGAAGCCATGGGACTGTACGAGCAGTACTTC
TRBJ1-1,NA,TRBV19,CASSPVQGSTEAFF,TGTGCCAGTAGTCCCGTGCAGGGGAGCACTGAAGCTTTCTTT
TRBJ1-1,NA,TRBV2,CASKIGANTEAFF,TGTGCCAGCAAAATTGGGGCGAACACTGAAGCTTTCTTT
TRBJ2-1,TRBD2,TRBV10-3,CAIRDGTSGRGHEQFF,TGTGCCATCAGAGATGGGACTAGCGGGAGGGGGCATGAGCAGTTCTTC
TRBJ2-5,TRBD2,TRBV6-5,CASTAPTSGGTHF,TGTGCCAGCACCGCACCCACTAGCGGGGGGACCCACTTC
TRBJ2-3,TRBD2,TRBV6-1,CASSALRAGGFTDTQYF,TGTGCCAGCAGTGCCCTTAGAGCGGGGGGGTTCACAGATACGCAGTATTTT